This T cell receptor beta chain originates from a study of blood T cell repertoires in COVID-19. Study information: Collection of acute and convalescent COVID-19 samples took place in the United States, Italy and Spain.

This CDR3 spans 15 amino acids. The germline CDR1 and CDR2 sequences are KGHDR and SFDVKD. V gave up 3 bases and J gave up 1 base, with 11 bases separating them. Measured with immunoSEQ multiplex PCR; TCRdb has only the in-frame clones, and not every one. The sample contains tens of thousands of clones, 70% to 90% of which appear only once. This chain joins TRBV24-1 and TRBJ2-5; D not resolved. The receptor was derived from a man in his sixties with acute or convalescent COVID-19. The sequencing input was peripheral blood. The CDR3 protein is CATSDPTHVQETQYF. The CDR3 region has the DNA TGTGCCACCAGTGATCCAACTCACGTCCAAGAGACCCAGTACTTC.